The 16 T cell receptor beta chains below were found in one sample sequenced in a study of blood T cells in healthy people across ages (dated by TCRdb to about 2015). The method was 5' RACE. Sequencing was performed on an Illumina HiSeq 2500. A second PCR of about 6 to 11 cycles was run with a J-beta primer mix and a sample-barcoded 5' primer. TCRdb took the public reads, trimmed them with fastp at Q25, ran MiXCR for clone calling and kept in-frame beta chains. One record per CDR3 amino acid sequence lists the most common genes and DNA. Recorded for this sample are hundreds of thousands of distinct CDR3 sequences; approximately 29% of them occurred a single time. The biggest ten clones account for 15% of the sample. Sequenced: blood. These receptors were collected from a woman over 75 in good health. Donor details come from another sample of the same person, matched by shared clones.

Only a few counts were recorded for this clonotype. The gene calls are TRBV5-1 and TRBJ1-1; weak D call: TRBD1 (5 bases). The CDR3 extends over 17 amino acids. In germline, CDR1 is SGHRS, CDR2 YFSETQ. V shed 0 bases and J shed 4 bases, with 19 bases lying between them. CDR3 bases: TGCGCCAGCAGCTTGGCGAGAGGGGTCTGGGGCTTCACTGAAGCTTTCTTT. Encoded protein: CASSLARGVWGFTEAFF.

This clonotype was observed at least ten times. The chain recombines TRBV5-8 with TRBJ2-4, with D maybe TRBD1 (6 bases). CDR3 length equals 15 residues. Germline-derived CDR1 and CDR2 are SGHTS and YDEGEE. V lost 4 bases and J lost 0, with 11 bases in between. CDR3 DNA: TGTGCCAGCAGCCAGACAGGACTAGCCAAAAACATTCAGTACTTC. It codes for CASSQTGLAKNIQYF.

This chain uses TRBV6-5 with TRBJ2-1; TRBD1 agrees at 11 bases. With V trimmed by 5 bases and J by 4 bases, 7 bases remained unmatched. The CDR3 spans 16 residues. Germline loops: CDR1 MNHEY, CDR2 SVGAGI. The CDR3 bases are TGTGCCAGCAGTCGCCCCGGGACAGGGGGGTACAATGAGCAGTTCTTC. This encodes CASSRPGTGGYNEQFF.

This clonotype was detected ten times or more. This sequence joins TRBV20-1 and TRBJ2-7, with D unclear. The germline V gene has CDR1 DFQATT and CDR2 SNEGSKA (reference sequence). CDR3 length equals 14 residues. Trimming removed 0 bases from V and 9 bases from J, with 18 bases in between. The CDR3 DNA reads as TGCAGTGCTAGAGATATTCCGGGCCAAGTCATGCAGTACTTC. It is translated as CSARDIPGQVMQYF.

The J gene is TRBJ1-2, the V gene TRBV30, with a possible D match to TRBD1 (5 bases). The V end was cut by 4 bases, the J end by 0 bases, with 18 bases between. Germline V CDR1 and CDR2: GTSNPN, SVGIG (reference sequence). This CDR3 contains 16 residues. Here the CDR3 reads CAWTRPRRGANYGYTF. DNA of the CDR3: TGTGCCTGGACCCGTCCCAGACGGGGGGCTAACTATGGCTACACCTTC.

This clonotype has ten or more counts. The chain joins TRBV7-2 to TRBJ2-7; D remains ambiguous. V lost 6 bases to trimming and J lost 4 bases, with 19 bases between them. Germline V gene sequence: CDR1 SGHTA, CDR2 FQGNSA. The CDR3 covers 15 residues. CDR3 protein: CASRPRMGSAYEQYF. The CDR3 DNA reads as TGTGCCAGCAGACCCCGTATGGGATCGGCTTACGAGCAGTACTTC.

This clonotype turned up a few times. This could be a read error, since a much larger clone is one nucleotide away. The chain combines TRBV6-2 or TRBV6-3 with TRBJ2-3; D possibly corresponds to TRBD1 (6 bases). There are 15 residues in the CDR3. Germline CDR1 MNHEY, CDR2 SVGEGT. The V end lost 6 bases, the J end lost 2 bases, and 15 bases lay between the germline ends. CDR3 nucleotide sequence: TGTGCCAGCAGAATTACAGGGTCCGACACAGATACGCAGTATTTT. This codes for CASRITGSDTDTQYF.

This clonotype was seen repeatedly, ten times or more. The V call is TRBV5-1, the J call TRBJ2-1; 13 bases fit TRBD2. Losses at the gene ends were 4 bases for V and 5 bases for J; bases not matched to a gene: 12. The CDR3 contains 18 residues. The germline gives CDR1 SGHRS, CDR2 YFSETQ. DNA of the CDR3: TGCGCCAGCAGCCTGTGGGGGACTAGCGGGGCCCTAAACAATGAGCAGTTCTTC. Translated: CASSLWGTSGALNNEQFF.

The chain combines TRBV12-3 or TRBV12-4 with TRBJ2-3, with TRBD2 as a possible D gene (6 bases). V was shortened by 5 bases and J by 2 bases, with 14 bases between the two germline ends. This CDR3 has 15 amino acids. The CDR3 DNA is TGTGCCAGCAGTCCCGGGGGAGTGCCCACAGATACGCAGTATTTT. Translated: CASSPGGVPTDTQYF.

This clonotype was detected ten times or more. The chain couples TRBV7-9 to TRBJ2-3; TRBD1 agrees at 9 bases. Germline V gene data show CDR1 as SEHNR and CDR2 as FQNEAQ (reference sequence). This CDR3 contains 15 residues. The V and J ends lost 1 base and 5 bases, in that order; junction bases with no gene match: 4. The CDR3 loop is CASSLVQGALDTQYF. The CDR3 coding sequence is TGTGCCAGCAGCTTAGTACAGGGGGCCTTAGATACGCAGTATTTT.

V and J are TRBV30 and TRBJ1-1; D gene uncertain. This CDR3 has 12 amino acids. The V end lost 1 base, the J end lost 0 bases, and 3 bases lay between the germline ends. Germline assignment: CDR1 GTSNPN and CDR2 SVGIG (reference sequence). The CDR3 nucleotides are TGTGCCTGGAGTGCCGTGAACACTGAAGCTTTCTTT. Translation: CAWSAVNTEAFF. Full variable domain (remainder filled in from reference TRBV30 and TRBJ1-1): SQTIHQWPATLVQPVGSPLSLECTVEGTSNPNLYWYRQAAGRGLQLLFYSVGIGQISSEVPQNLSASRPQDRQFILSSKKLLLSDSGFYLCAWSAVNTEAFFGQGTRLTVV.

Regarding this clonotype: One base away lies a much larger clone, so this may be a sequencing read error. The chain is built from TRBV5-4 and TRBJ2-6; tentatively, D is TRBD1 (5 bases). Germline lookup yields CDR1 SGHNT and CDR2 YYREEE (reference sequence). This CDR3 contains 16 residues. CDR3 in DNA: TGTGCCAGCAGCTTGGACGCCGGCTCTGGGGCCAACGTCCCGACTTTC. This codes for CASSLDAGSGANVPTF.

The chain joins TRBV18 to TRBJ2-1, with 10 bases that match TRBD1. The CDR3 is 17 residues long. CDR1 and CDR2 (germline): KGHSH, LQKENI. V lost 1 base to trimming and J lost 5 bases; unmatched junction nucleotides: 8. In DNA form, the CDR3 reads TGTGCCAGCTCACCACGACGGGGACAGGGGACCAACAATGAGCAGTTCTTC. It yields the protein CASSPRRGQGTNNEQFF.

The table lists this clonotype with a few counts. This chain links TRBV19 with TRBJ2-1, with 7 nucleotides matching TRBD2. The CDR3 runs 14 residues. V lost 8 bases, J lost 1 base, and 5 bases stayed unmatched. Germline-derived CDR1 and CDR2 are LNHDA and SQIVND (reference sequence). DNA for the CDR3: TGTGCCAGTTCCCGGGGGGAATCCTACAATGAGCAGTTCTTC. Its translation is CASSRGESYNEQFF.

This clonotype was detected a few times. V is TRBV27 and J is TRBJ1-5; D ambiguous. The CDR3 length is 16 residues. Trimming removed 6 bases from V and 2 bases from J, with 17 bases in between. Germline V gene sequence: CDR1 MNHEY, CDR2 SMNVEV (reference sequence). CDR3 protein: CASSRNGRGGNQPQHF. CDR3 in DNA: TGTGCCAGCAGCCGTAACGGGCGGGGAGGCAATCAGCCCCAGCATTTT.

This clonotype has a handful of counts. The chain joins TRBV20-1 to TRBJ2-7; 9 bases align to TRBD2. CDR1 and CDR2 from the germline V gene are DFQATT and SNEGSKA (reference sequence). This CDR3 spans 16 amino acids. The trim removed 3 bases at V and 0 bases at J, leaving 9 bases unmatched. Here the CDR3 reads CSARKGRGGPSYEQYF. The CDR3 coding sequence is TGCAGTGCTAGGAAGGGGCGGGGGGGCCCCTCCTACGAGCAGTACTTC.